What follows are 2 T cell receptor beta chains derived from one specimen sequenced in a study of T cells in Graves' hyperthyroidism and ophthalmopathy. RNA transcripts provided the source from which TCR beta CDR3 regions were amplified. HTBI primers were the set used in a first-round RT-PCR of the TCR CDR3. TCRdb fed the multiplex PCR reads into MiXCR, producing one record per CDR3 protein. The sample lists hundreds of thousands of distinct CDR3 sequences, 13% to 15% occurring once. The sequencing input was blood. The receptors were gathered from a woman between 18 and 29 years old with Graves' hyperthyroidism.

Notes on this clonotype: At one boundary the junction diverges from the germline segment, which might be a read error. The rearrangement uses TRBV19 and TRBJ1-1; D possibly corresponds to TRBD1 (5 bases). Per the germline V gene, CDR1 is LNHDA and CDR2 is SQIVND (reference sequence). The CDR3 sequence is 17 residues long. The CDR3 reads CASSHPRGARRGTEAFF. CDR3 nucleotides: TGTGCCAGTTCACATCCCCGAGGGGCCCGACGGGGCACTGAGGCTTTCTTT.

There are a few counts of this clonotype. The rearrangement links TRBV4-1 to TRBJ2-2; TRBD2 agrees at 13 bases. This CDR3 region has 18 residues. The V segment lost 1 base and the J segment 5 bases; nucleotides outside the gene matches: 7. Looked up from germline, CDR1 is MGHRA and CDR2 is YSYEKL. For the CDR3, the DNA is TGCGCCAGCAGCCAAGGACCATGGACTAGCGGGAGTACCGGGGAGCTGTTTTTT. Amino acids: CASSQGPWTSGSTGELFF.